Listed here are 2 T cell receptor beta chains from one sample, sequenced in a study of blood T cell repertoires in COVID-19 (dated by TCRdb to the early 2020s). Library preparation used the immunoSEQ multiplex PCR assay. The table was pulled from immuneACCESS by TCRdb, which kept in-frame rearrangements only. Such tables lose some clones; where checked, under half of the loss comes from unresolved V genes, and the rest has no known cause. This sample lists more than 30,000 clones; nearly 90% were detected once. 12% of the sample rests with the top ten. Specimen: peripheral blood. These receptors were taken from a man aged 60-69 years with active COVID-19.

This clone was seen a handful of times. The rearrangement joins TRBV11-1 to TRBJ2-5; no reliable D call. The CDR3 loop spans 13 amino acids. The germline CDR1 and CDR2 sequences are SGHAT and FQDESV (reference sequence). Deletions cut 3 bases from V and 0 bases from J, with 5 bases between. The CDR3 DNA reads TGTGCCAGCAGCTTCTCGTACCAAGAGACCCAGTACTTC. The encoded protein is CASSFSYQETQYF.

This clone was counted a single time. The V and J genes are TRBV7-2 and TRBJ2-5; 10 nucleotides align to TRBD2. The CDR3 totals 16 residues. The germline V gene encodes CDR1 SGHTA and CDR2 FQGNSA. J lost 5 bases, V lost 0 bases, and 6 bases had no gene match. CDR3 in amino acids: CASSLARLAGVETQYF. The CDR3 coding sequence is TGTGCCAGCAGCTTAGCGCGGCTAGCGGGAGTTGAGACCCAGTACTTC.